The rows below give T cell receptor beta chains drawn from one sample of a study of T cells in Graves' hyperthyroidism and ophthalmopathy. A single record per CDR3 protein comes from TCRdb applying MiXCR to the multiplex PCR reads. The repertoire holds fewer than 800,000 distinct CDR3 sequences, with roughly 17% as singletons. Source material: blood. These receptor sequences come from a man aged 18 to 29 with Graves' hyperthyroidism. CDR3s include the opening cysteine and the closing phenylalanine or tryptophan. The D gene is left open where the match is weak. Clone size appears in some rows only: once, few, many, or a class for an expanded clone.

j_gene: TRBJ1-1; d_gene: -; v_gene: TRBV2; abundance: many; CDR3aa: CASSLGVSEAFF; CDR3nt: TGTGCCAGCAGCCTAGGGGTCTCTGAAGCTTTCTTT
j_gene: TRBJ2-5; d_gene: -; v_gene: TRBV3-1; abundance: many; CDR3aa: CASSQATPQTQYF; CDR3nt: TGTGCCAGCAGCCAAGCGACTCCTCAGACCCAGTACTTC
j_gene: TRBJ2-5; d_gene: TRBD1; v_gene: TRBV4-1; abundance: -; CDR3aa: CASSQSSTGFMETQCF; CDR3nt: TGCGCCAGCAGCCAAAGTTCGACAGGGTTCATGGAGACCCAGTGCTTC
j_gene: TRBJ2-2; d_gene: -; v_gene: TRBV28; abundance: many; CDR3aa: CASSLPTLMVRDTGELFF; CDR3nt: TGTGCCAGCAGTTTACCCACTCTGATGGTTCGCGACACCGGGGAGCTGTTTTTT
j_gene: TRBJ1-1; d_gene: TRBD1; v_gene: TRBV11-2; abundance: -; CDR3aa: CAGSAQGENTEAFF; CDR3nt: TGTGCCGGCAGCGCGCAGGGGGAGAACACTGAAGCTTTCTTT
j_gene: TRBJ2-7; d_gene: -; v_gene: TRBV28; abundance: many; CDR3aa: CASRITLGEQYF; CDR3nt: TGTGCCAGCAGAATCACCCTCGGAGAGCAGTACTTC
j_gene: TRBJ2-7; d_gene: TRBD1; v_gene: TRBV28; abundance: few; CDR3aa: CASLSLRDSSYEQYF; CDR3nt: TGTGCCAGCCTTTCTCTCCGGGACAGCTCCTACGAGCAGTACTTC
j_gene: TRBJ1-1; d_gene: -; v_gene: TRBV12-3/TRBV12-4; abundance: many; CDR3aa: CASSLEGRSTEAFF; CDR3nt: TGTGCCAGCAGTTTAGAGGGAAGGTCCACTGAAGCTTTCTTT
j_gene: TRBJ2-5; d_gene: -; v_gene: TRBV12-3/TRBV12-4; abundance: few; CDR3aa: CASSSLRGPNVETQYF; CDR3nt: TGTGCCAGCAGTTCCTTACGGGGCCCTAACGTAGAGACCCAGTACTTC
j_gene: TRBJ2-7; d_gene: -; v_gene: TRBV20-1; abundance: many; CDR3aa: CSAGRDNPYEQYF; CDR3nt: TGCAGTGCTGGGCGGGACAACCCATACGAGCAGTACTTC
j_gene: TRBJ2-2; d_gene: -; v_gene: TRBV3-1; abundance: many; CDR3aa: CASSRINTGELFF; CDR3nt: TGTGCCAGCAGCCGGATTAACACCGGGGAGCTGTTTTTT
j_gene: TRBJ1-5; d_gene: -; v_gene: TRBV12-3/TRBV12-4; abundance: few; CDR3aa: CASSLRTKGNQPQHF; CDR3nt: TGTGCCAGCAGTTTACGCACGAAAGGCAATCAGCCCCAGCATTTT
j_gene: TRBJ2-6; d_gene: TRBD1; v_gene: TRBV18; abundance: -; CDR3aa: CASSPPGQGISGANVLTF; CDR3nt: TGTGCCAGCTCACCACCCGGACAGGGGATCTCTGGGGCCAACGTCCTGACTTTC
j_gene: TRBJ2-5; d_gene: -; v_gene: TRBV5-8; abundance: many; CDR3aa: CASSLGLVQETQYF; CDR3nt: TGTGCCAGCAGCCTGGGACTGGTACAAGAGACCCAGTACTTC
j_gene: TRBJ1-1; d_gene: -; v_gene: TRBV5-1; abundance: few; CDR3aa: CASSPTTGGGEAFF; CDR3nt: TGCGCCAGCAGCCCTACCACAGGAGGGGGTGAAGCTTTCTTT
j_gene: TRBJ1-1; d_gene: -; v_gene: TRBV6-2/TRBV6-3; abundance: -; CDR3aa: CASRAPNTEAFF; CDR3nt: TGTGCCAGCAGGGCCCCAAACACTGAAGCTTTCTTT
j_gene: TRBJ2-3; d_gene: -; v_gene: TRBV5-1; abundance: many; CDR3aa: CASSLEGSKGDTQYF; CDR3nt: TGCGCCAGCAGCTTGGAGGGGTCCAAGGGAGATACGCAGTATTTT
j_gene: TRBJ2-4; d_gene: TRBD1; v_gene: TRBV6-1; abundance: -; CDR3aa: CASLGDRGENIQYF; CDR3nt: TGTGCCAGCCTTGGGGACAGGGGAGAAAACATTCAGTACTTC
j_gene: TRBJ2-3; d_gene: -; v_gene: TRBV20-1; abundance: -; CDR3aa: CSASRATDTQYF; CDR3nt: TGCAGTGCTAGCAGAGCTACAGATACGCAGTATTTT
j_gene: TRBJ1-5; d_gene: TRBD1; v_gene: TRBV27; abundance: few; CDR3aa: CASSTGGWQPQHF; CDR3nt: TGTGCCAGCAGCACAGGGGGCTGGCAGCCCCAGCATTTT
j_gene: TRBJ1-1; d_gene: -; v_gene: TRBV19; abundance: few; CDR3aa: CASNPGETTEAFF; CDR3nt: TGTGCCAGTAACCCCGGGGAGACCACTGAAGCTTTCTTT
j_gene: TRBJ2-3; d_gene: -; v_gene: TRBV20-1; abundance: -; CDR3aa: CSASSGDLTDTQYF; CDR3nt: TGCAGTGCTAGCTCGGGGGACTTAACAGATACGCAGTATTTT
j_gene: TRBJ2-7; d_gene: TRBD1; v_gene: TRBV5-5; abundance: many; CDR3aa: CASSLGQGDDEQYF; CDR3nt: TGTGCCAGCAGCTTGGGACAGGGGGACGACGAGCAGTACTTC
j_gene: TRBJ2-3; d_gene: -; v_gene: TRBV2; abundance: many; CDR3aa: CASTRGPTDTQYF; CDR3nt: TGTGCCAGCACAAGAGGCCCCACAGATACGCAGTATTTT
j_gene: TRBJ1-2; d_gene: -; v_gene: TRBV30; abundance: many; CDR3aa: CAWSVQTSGYGYTF; CDR3nt: TGTGCCTGGAGTGTACAGACCTCCGGATATGGCTACACCTTC
j_gene: TRBJ2-7; d_gene: TRBD2; v_gene: TRBV4-1; abundance: -; CDR3aa: CASSQDTSGYYEQYF; CDR3nt: TGCGCCAGCAGCCAAGATACTAGCGGGTACTACGAGCAGTACTTC
j_gene: TRBJ2-7; d_gene: TRBD1; v_gene: TRBV7-9; abundance: many; CDR3aa: CASSGQGFYEQYF; CDR3nt: TGTGCCAGTTCGGGACAGGGCTTCTACGAGCAGTACTTC
j_gene: TRBJ1-4; d_gene: -; v_gene: TRBV27; abundance: many; CDR3aa: CASSWAGAAEKLFF; CDR3nt: TGTGCCAGCAGTTGGGCAGGCGCGGCTGAAAAACTGTTTTTT
j_gene: TRBJ1-6; d_gene: TRBD1; v_gene: TRBV2; abundance: many; CDR3aa: CASTGQEDSPLHF; CDR3nt: TGTGCCAGCACAGGACAGGAGGACTCACCCCTCCACTTT
j_gene: TRBJ2-5; d_gene: -; v_gene: TRBV7-9; abundance: -; CDR3aa: CASSSGPPAGETQYF; CDR3nt: TGTGCCAGCAGCTCAGGGCCCCCGGCGGGGGAGACCCAGTACTTC
j_gene: TRBJ1-1; d_gene: TRBD1; v_gene: TRBV20-1; abundance: -; CDR3aa: CSATTPGQGSTEAFF; CDR3nt: TGCAGTGCCACCACACCGGGACAGGGAAGCACTGAAGCTTTCTTT
j_gene: TRBJ1-1; d_gene: -; v_gene: TRBV11-1; abundance: many; CDR3aa: CASSRGNAMNTEAFF; CDR3nt: TGTGCCAGCAGCCGAGGCAATGCGATGAACACTGAAGCTTTCTTT
j_gene: TRBJ2-2; d_gene: -; v_gene: TRBV9; abundance: -; CDR3aa: CASSPRGVATGELFF; CDR3nt: TGTGCCAGCAGTCCAAGGGGTGTGGCGACCGGGGAGCTGTTTTTT
j_gene: TRBJ1-3; d_gene: -; v_gene: TRBV6-1; abundance: -; CDR3aa: CASSESTGSGNTIYF; CDR3nt: TGTGCCAGCAGTGAGTCTACGGGCTCTGGAAACACCATATATTTT
j_gene: TRBJ2-2; d_gene: TRBD2; v_gene: TRBV20-1; abundance: -; CDR3aa: CSARGLAGSGVSTGELFF; CDR3nt: TGCAGTGCTAGGGGACTAGCGGGATCTGGGGTCAGCACCGGGGAGCTGTTTTTT
j_gene: TRBJ2-7; d_gene: TRBD2; v_gene: TRBV4-1; abundance: few; CDR3aa: CASSQVLAGTDEQYF; CDR3nt: TGCGCCAGCAGCCAAGTGCTAGCGGGAACGGACGAGCAGTACTTC
j_gene: TRBJ2-7; d_gene: TRBD1; v_gene: TRBV25-1; abundance: -; CDR3aa: CASGSGQGLNYEQYF; CDR3nt: TGTGCCAGCGGTTCGGGACAGGGATTAAACTACGAGCAGTACTTC
j_gene: TRBJ1-1; d_gene: -; v_gene: TRBV6-2/TRBV6-3; abundance: -; CDR3aa: CAGRTGLNTEAFF; CDR3nt: TGTGCCGGCCGGACGGGATTGAACACTGAAGCTTTCTTT
j_gene: TRBJ2-3; d_gene: -; v_gene: TRBV20-1; abundance: many; CDR3aa: CSARDTGSTDTQYF; CDR3nt: TGCAGTGCTAGAGATACGGGGAGCACAGATACGCAGTATTTT
j_gene: TRBJ2-1; d_gene: -; v_gene: TRBV7-9; abundance: -; CDR3aa: CASSFGLRRTSENEQFF; CDR3nt: TGTGCCAGCAGCTTTGGCCTGCGACGAACCTCGGAAAATGAGCAGTTCTTC
j_gene: TRBJ2-3; d_gene: TRBD2; v_gene: TRBV2; abundance: -; CDR3aa: CASGWSGGPSTDTQYF; CDR3nt: TGTGCCAGCGGTTGGAGCGGGGGTCCAAGCACAGATACGCAGTATTTT
j_gene: TRBJ2-7; d_gene: -; v_gene: TRBV7-3; abundance: -; CDR3aa: CASSSEAQSREQYF; CDR3nt: TGTGCCAGCAGCTCCGAAGCGCAGTCTCGCGAGCAGTACTTC
j_gene: TRBJ2-1; d_gene: -; v_gene: TRBV20-1; abundance: -; CDR3aa: CSARDWRNNEQFF; CDR3nt: TGCAGTGCTAGAGATTGGAGAAACAATGAGCAGTTCTTC
j_gene: TRBJ2-4; d_gene: TRBD1; v_gene: TRBV4-1; abundance: many; CDR3aa: CASSQQGGEDIQYF; CDR3nt: TGCGCCAGCAGCCAACAAGGGGGCGAGGACATTCAGTACTTC
j_gene: TRBJ2-7; d_gene: -; v_gene: TRBV28; abundance: many; CDR3aa: CASSLSSGEEQYF; CDR3nt: TGTGCCAGCAGCCTCTCCTCCGGTGAAGAGCAGTACTTC
j_gene: TRBJ1-1; d_gene: -; v_gene: TRBV3-1; abundance: many; CDR3aa: CASSQGREVEAFF; CDR3nt: TGTGCCAGCAGCCAAGGTAGGGAGGTTGAAGCTTTCTTT
j_gene: TRBJ1-1; d_gene: -; v_gene: TRBV19; abundance: -; CDR3aa: CASILRGLNTEAFF; CDR3nt: TGTGCCAGTATATTACGTGGGTTGAACACTGAAGCTTTCTTT